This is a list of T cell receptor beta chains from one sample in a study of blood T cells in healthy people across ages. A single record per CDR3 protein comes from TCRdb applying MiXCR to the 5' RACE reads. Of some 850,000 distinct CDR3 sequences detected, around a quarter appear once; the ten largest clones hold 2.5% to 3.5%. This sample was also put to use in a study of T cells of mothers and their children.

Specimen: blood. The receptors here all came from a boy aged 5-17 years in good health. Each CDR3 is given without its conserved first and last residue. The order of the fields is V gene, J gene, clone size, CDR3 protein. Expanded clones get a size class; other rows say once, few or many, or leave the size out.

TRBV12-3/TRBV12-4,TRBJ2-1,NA,ASSLIGTESNEQF
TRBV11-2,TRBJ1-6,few,ASSGDRGAQPLH
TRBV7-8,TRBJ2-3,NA,ASSTRMTGTQY
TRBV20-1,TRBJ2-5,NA,SASPSGLAGQETQY
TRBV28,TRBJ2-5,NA,ASTGPEETQY
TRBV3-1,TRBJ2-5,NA,ASKRPDRETQY
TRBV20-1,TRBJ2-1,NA,SALDRFEQF
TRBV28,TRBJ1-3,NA,ASSGGRNTIY
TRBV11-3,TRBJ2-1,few,ASSLDRTSGNEQF
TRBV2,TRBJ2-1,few,ASNVAGTGGSYNEQF
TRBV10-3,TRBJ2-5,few,AISDAVGFKETQY
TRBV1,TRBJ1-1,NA,TSSPGGQGEDTEAF
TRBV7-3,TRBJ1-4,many,ASSSGPNEKLF
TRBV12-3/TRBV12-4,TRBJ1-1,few,ASSWGGPFTEAF
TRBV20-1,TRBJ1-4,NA,SMTGFKEKLF
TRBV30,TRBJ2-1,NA,AWSVEVTRVYNEQF
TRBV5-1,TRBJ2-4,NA,ASSLWGTKNIQY
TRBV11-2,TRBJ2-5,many,ASSPKVTAFGRETQY